The sequence of this T cell receptor beta chain was determined in a study of blood T cell repertoires in COVID-19 (dated by TCRdb to about 2020). Context from the whole study: Samples from collaborators originated in the United States, Italy and Spain and spanned both the acute and convalescent phases of COVID-19. The material from the prospective study consisted of cDNA or gDNA derived from T cells, B-cell-depleted T cells, or PBMCs. Deeply sampled blood TCRbeta repertoires from subjects exposed to, actively infected with, or recovered from COVID-19 were included in the dataset. The repertoires were released in a freely available public database intended as a resource for research on the immune response to SARS-CoV-2. The samples were drawn from two sources: the first 160 participants of the ongoing ImmuneRACE study, and 1,000 to 1,500 subjects contributed by 6 global collaborators. Sample metadata almost always included a de-identified subject ID, COVID-19 status, age in years and sex. Where available, HLA class I and class II types were taken from metadata supplied by the sample provider and were not determined by assay-based typing. The investigation overall reported the following: How much clinical and demographic metadata was included differed by source and by participant, and the metadata was provided uncurated.

For this clone: Its cognate antigen has yet to be identified. The sample holds no much larger clone one base away, and base qualities are not on file.

TCRbeta CDR3 regions were amplified from genomic DNA by means of the immunoSEQ Assay, a bias-controlled multiplex PCR. On the authors' methods: Nucleated cell counts per sample were estimated from amplification of reference gene primers within the assay. Sequence reads were collapsed and filtered to measure the absolute abundance of every unique TCRbeta CDR3 rearrangement. For each sample, productive Simpson clonality was calculated by taking the square root of Simpson's diversity index across productive rearrangements. This immuneACCESS table, as held by TCRdb, lists in-frame sequences with V and J called but not all clones. Of the missing ones, under half trace to an unresolved V gene in checked studies; the others have no known cause. V, J and clone size are those of that table, while D and trimming were read from the DNA. Counted in this sample were more than 100,000 clones; 70% to 90% of them appeared once. Approximately 3.6% of the sample lies in the top ten.

Each collaborating institution followed its own protocols to collect whole blood in K2EDTA tubes. For TCRbeta analysis, collaborators shipped samples as frozen whole blood, isolated PBMCs, or DNA extracted from either of those sample types. A distance of 10 bases separates the germline ends of V and J, which lose 0 bases and 4 bases respectively. The germline V gene provides CDR1 ENHRY and CDR2 SYGVKD. The CDR3 starts with the cysteine, ends with the phenylalanine, and has 15 residues. Left in the record is the CDR3 DNA by itself, 45 bases read in frame from the first base. The chain couples TRBV10-3 to TRBJ1-3; the D gene is perhaps TRBD1, from 6 matching bases. The source material was peripheral blood. This clonotype was sampled from a woman aged 60 to 75 with acute or convalescent COVID-19. The nucleotides read TGTGCCATCAGTGAGTCGCAGGGGACGGGAAACACCATATATTTT. Its amino acids are CAISESQGTGNTIYF.